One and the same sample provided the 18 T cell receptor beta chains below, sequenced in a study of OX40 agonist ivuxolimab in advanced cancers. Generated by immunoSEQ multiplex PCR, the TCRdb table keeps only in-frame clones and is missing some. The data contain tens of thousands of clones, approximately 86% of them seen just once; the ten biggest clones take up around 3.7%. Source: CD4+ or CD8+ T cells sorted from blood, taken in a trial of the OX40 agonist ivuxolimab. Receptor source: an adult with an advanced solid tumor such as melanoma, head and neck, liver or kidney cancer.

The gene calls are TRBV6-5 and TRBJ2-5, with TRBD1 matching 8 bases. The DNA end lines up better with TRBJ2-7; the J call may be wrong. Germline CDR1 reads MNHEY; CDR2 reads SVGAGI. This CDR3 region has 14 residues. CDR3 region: CASSFGQGLHEQYF. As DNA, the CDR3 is TGTGCCAGCAGCTTCGGACAGGGTTTACACGAGCAGTACTTC.

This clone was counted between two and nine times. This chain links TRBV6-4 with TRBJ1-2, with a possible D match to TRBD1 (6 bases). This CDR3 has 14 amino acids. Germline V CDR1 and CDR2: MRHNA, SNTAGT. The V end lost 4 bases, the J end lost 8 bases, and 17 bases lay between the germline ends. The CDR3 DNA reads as TGTGCCAGCAGTGGGGGGGGGCACCGGTCCGGCTACACCTTC. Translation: CASSGGGHRSGYTF.

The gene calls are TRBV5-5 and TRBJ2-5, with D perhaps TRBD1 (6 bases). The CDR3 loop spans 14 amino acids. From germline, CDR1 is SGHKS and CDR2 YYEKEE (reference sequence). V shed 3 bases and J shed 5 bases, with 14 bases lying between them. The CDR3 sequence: CASSWRWDTETQYF. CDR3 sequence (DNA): TGTGCCAGCAGCTGGAGGTGGGACACTGAGACCCAGTACTTC.

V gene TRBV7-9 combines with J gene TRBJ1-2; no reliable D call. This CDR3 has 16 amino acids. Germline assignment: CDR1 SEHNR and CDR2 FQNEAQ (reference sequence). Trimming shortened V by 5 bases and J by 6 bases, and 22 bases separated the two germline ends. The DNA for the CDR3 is TGTGCCAGCAGCGCGCGGGAGAGATCGGGCAGGAATGGCTACACCTTC. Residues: CASSARERSGRNGYTF.

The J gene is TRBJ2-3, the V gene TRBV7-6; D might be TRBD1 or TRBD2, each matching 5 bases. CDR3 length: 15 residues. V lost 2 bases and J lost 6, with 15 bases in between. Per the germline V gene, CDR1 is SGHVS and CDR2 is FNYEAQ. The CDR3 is CASSLRLLEGDTQYF. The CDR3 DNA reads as TGTGCCAGCAGCTTAAGACTACTTGAGGGGGATACGCAGTATTTT.

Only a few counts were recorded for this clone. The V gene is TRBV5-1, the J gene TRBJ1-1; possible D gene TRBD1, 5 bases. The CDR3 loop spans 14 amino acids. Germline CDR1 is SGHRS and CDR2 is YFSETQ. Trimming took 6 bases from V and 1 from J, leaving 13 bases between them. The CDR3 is CASTKDTSNTEAFF. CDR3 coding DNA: TGCGCCAGCACCAAGGACACTTCGAACACTGAAGCTTTCTTT.

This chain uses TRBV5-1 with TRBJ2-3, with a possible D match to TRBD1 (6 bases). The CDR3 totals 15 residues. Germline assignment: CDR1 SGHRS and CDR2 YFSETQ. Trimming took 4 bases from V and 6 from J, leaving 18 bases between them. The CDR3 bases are TGCGCCAGCAGCCCAACCGGGACAAAATCGGATACGCAGTATTTT. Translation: CASSPTGTKSDTQYF.

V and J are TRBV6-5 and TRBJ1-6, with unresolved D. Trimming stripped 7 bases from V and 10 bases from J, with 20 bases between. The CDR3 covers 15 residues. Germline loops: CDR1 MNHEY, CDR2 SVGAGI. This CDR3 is CASTPNPLIGSPLHF. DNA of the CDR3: TGTGCCAGCACCCCCAACCCGTTAATCGGCTCACCCCTCCACTTT.

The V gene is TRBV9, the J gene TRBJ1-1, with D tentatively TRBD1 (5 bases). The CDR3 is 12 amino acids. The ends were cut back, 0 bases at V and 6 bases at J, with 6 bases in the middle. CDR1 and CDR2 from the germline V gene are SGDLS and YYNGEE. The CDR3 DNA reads TGTGCCAGCAGCGTAGTGGGGGCTGAAGCTTTCTTT. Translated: CASSVVGAEAFF.

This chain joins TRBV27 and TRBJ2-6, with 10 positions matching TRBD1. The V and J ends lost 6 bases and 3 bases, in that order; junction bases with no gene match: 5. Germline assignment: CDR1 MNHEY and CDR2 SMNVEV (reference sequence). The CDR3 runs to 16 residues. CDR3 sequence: CASRRQGADGANVLTF. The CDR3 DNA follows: TGTGCCAGCAGAAGACAGGGGGCTGATGGGGCCAACGTCCTGACTTTC.

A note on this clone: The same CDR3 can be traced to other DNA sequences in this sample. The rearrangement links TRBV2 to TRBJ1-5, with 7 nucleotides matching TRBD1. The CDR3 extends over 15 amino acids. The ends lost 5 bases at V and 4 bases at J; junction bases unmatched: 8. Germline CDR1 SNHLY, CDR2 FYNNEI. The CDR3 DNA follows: TGTGCCAGCAGTCCCTCGGGACAGATTAATCAGCCCCAGCATTTT. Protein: CASSPSGQINQPQHF.

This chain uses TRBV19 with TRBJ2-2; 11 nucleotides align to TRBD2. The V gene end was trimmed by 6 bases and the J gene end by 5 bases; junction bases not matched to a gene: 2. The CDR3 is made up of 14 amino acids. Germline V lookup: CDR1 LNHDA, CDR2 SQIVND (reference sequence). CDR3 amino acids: CASRTSGMTGELFF. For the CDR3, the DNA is TGTGCCAGTAGGACTAGCGGGATGACCGGGGAGCTGTTTTTT. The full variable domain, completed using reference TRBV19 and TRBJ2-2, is DGGITQSPKYLFRKEGQNVTLSCEQNLNHDAMYWYRQDPGQGLRLIYYSQIVNDFQKGDIAEGYSVSREKKESFPLTVTSAQKNPTAFYLCASRTSGMTGELFFGEGSRLTVL.

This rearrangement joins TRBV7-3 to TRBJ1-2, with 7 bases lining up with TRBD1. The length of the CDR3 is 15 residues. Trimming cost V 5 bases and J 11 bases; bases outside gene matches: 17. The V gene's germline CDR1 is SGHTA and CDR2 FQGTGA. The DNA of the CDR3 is TGTGCCAGCAGCCTCCGTCCCGGTTCGACAGGGAGTTACACCTTC. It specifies CASSLRPGSTGSYTF.

The CDR3 is CASRVQGNGELFF. The CDR3 nucleotides read TGTGCCAGCAGGGTACAGGGAAACGGGGAGCTGTTTTTT. This chain joins TRBV6-6 and TRBJ2-2, with D possibly matching TRBD1 (6 bases). The CDR3 is made up of 13 amino acids. Trimming stripped 6 bases from V and 7 bases from J, with 12 bases between. Germline V gives CDR1 MNHNY, CDR2 SVGAGI (reference sequence).

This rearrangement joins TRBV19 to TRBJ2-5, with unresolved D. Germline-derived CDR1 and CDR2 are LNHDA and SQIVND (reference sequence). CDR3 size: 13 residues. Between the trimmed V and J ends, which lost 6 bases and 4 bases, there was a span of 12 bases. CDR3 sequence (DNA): TGTGCCAGTAGCGCCCCAGGCAGAGAGACCCAGTACTTC. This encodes CASSAPGRETQYF.

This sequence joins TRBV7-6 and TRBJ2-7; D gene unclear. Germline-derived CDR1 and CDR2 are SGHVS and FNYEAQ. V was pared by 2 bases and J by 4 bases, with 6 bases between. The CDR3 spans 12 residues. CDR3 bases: TGTGCCAGCAGCTTAAGTGGTTACGAGCAGTACTTC. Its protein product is CASSLSGYEQYF.

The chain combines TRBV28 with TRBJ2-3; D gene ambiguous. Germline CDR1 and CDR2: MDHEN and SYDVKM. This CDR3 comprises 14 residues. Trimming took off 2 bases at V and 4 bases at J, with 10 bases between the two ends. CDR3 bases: TGTGCCAGCAGTTTAAGACCCCCGGCAGATACGCAGTATTTT. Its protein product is CASSLRPPADTQYF.

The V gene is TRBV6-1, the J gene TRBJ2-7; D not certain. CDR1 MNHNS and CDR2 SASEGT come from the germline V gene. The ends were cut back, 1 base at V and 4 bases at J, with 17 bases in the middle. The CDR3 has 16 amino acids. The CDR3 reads CASSEGIVATQYEQYF. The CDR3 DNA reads TGTGCCAGCAGTGAAGGCATTGTGGCCACCCAATACGAGCAGTACTTC.